This T cell receptor (beta chain) came from a study of blood T cell repertoires in COVID-19. Germline V gene data show CDR1 as SGHTA and CDR2 as FQGTGA. Trimming took off 5 bases at V and 5 bases at J, with 6 bases between the two ends. The CDR3 has 12 amino acids. In the source study's methods: Reference gene primers were amplified, and this amplification served to estimate nucleated cell counts. Sequencing used immunoSEQ multiplex PCR; TCRdb keeps in-frame clones, though not all of them. The DNA was the basis for D and trimming; V, J and clone size are from that table. The sample includes around 250,000 clones, more than 70% of them seen just once.

The sequencing input was peripheral blood. V and J are TRBV7-3 and TRBJ2-2; D unclear. The receptor's source is a man older than 75 with acute or convalescent COVID-19. CDR3 loop: CASSDSTGELFF. CDR3 in DNA: TGTGCCAGCAGCGACTCGACCGGGGAGCTGTTTTTT.